The 2 T cell receptor beta chains reported below all come from one sample, sequenced in a study of Ad26.COV2.S vaccination and SARS-CoV-2 variants. Treatment denoted: some 20 received Ad26.COV2.S at low or high dose, single or two shots; a few received placebo; per-sample allocation not given. Specimens were obtained on day 63 following the first vaccine or placebo injection. Assay used: immunoSEQ multiplex PCR; TCRdb lists only in-frame clones, some missing. The data contain approximately 340,000 clones, roughly 81% of them singletons. The material sequenced was peripheral blood, taken in a trial of Ad26.COV2.S vaccine versus placebo. Source of these receptors: a person between 18 and 60 years old who received the Ad26.COV2.S COVID-19 vaccine or a placebo.

This chain connects TRBV15 to TRBJ1-5; D is unclear. V lost 0 bases and J lost 0, with 6 bases in between. Germline values: CDR1 LNHNV, CDR2 YYDKDF (reference sequence). The length of the CDR3 is 15 residues. CDR3 in amino acids: CATSRDWVSNQPQHF. CDR3 nucleotides: TGTGCCACCAGCAGAGATTGGGTTAGCAATCAGCCCCAGCATTTT.

J is TRBJ1-2 and V is TRBV2; D call uncertain. The CDR3 runs 11 residues. Between the trimmed V and J ends, which lost 1 base and 13 bases, there was a span of 10 bases. Germline V lookup: CDR1 SNHLY, CDR2 FYNNEI. The CDR3 DNA follows: TGTGCCAGCAGTGAAGGGGGATCCCTCACCTTC. It yields the protein CASSEGGSLTF.